This paragraph covers one TCR beta chain sequence. It has no known antigen specificity. Per-base qualities were not stored, and no clone one base away is much larger. The entry originates in a study of blood T cell repertoires in COVID-19 (dated by TCRdb to 2018 to 2020). For the study in its entirety: The collaborator samples originated in the United States, Italy and Spain and spanned the acute and convalescent phases of COVID-19. The material from the prospective study consisted of cDNA or gDNA derived from T cells, B-cell-depleted T cells, or PBMCs. The dataset comprised deeply sampled blood TCRbeta repertoires from subjects exposed to, actively infected with, or recovered from COVID-19. The repertoires were made available in a free public database intended to serve as a resource for research on the immune response to SARS-CoV-2. Samples were obtained from the ongoing ImmuneRACE study (first 160 participants) and from over 1,000 subjects provided by 6 global collaborators. Nearly every sample came with metadata listing a de-identified subject ID, COVID-19 status, age in years and sex. Where available, HLA class I and class II types were taken from metadata supplied by the sample provider and were not determined by assay-based typing. General study outcomes and caveats: The amount of clinical and demographic metadata varied by source and participant and was provided uncurated.

Its CDR3 holds 11 amino acids, cysteine through phenylalanine. The sequence is cut down to CDR3 DNA, 33 bases in frame from base 1. Based on the germline V gene, the CDR1 and CDR2 sequences are SQVTM and ANQGSEA. Trimming at the junction amounts to 7 bases on V and 0 bases on J, and the germline ends lie 7 bases apart. Participants in the prospective study were enrolled through a virtual design, were aged roughly 18 to 100 years, and lived in approximately 24 United States geographic areas. In the prospective study, participants were assigned to cohorts based on the clinical history participants reported in a screening survey and a study questionnaire. Recovered participants in ImmuneRACE Cohort 3 were defined as having two consecutive negative NP/OP PCR tests, clearance from a healthcare professional, or resolution of symptoms. In the prospective study, mobile phlebotomists collected whole blood, serum and a nasopharyngeal or oropharyngeal swab from each participant. Prospective study participants could optionally give additional blood draws and questionnaires over an approximately two-month period. Before DNA extraction, prospective study blood samples were shipped either frozen or at room temperature.

TCRbeta CDR3 regions were amplified from genomic DNA using the immunoSEQ Assay, a bias-controlled multiplex PCR. The published analysis was carried out like this. Within the assay, amplification of reference gene primers was used to estimate how many nucleated cells each sample contained. To quantify the absolute abundance of each unique TCRbeta CDR3 rearrangement, sequence reads were collapsed and filtered. For each sample, productive Simpson clonality was calculated by taking the square root of Simpson's diversity index across productive rearrangements. The source is immuneACCESS, and TCRdb retained only in-frame sequences with V and J called. Part of the clones is not carried over; for the studies checked, unresolved V genes explain less than half of this, and the remainder is unexplained. That table furnishes V, J and clone size, whereas the DNA furnished D and trimming. Counted in this sample were hundreds of thousands of clones; about 89% of them appeared once. The ten largest clonotypes hold over 4% of the sample.

Material for sequencing was PBMCs or T cells enriched from blood (not recorded which). The sequence is built from TRBV29-1 and TRBJ2-7; a confident D gene designation cannot be given. The sequence was obtained from a man aged 55 to 70 who had recovered from COVID-19. The CDR3: CSATVSYEQYF. The nucleotide sequence is TGCAGCGCTACAGTCTCCTACGAGCAGTACTTC.